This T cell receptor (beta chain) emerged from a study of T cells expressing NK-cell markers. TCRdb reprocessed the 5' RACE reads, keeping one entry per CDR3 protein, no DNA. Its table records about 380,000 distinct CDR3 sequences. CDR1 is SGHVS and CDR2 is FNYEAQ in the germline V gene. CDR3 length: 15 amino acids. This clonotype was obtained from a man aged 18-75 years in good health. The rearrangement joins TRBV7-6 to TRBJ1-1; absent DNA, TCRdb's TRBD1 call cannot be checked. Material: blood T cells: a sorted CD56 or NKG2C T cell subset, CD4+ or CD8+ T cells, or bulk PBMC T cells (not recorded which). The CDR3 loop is CASSQGGPQNTEAFF.